This paragraph covers one T cell receptor (beta chain) sequence. Its specificity is not known. The sample comes from a study of T cell responses to AZD1222 COVID-19 vaccine. Looking at the study overall: Investigators merged groups given second doses at roughly 4 or roughly 12 weeks.

TCRdb's table, derived via immunoSEQ multiplex PCR, lists solely in-frame clones and lacks some. This repertoire shows 100,000 to 150,000 clones, around 87% found once; its top ten account for roughly 10%. CDR3 length equals 15 residues. CDR1 is SGHTA, CDR2 FQGTGA, per germline. V gave up 6 bases and J gave up 6 bases; unmatched junction bases: 10. Study-wide findings and caveats: The breadth and depth of Spike-specific TCRs increased once two AZD1222 doses had been given. Baseline seropositivity occurred in only 5 to 7 AZD1222 recipients. Donors were mostly white British, more females; clonal diversity possibly underestimated.

The material was peripheral blood, obtained on day 0 of AZD1222 vaccination. The rearrangement joins TRBV7-3 to TRBJ2-1, with TRBD2 matching over 8 bases. This sequence was found in an adult in good health. The CDR3, as DNA: TGTGCCAGCAGTCCAGCGGGAGTTCAGGTCAATGAGCAGTTCTTC. Protein: CASSPAGVQVNEQFF.